The present TCR beta chain was sequenced within a study of blood T cell repertoires in COVID-19. Study at large: Italy, Spain and the United States were the sources of the convalescent and acute COVID-19 samples. Nucleic acid was either cDNA or gDNA, and it came from T cells, B-cell-depleted T cells, or PBMCs.

This clone was seen just once. Methods used by the authors: Amplification of reference gene primers was used by the study to estimate nucleated cell counts. Clones were read by immunoSEQ multiplex PCR, and TCRdb kept only the in-frame ones, dropping some. V and J calls and clone size are copied from that table; D and trimming were computed from the DNA. The sample carries around 55,000 clones, roughly four fifths recorded once. J was trimmed by 0 bases and V by 7 bases; bases with no gene match: 5. The CDR3 length is 15 residues. The germline V gene encodes CDR1 SGHVS and CDR2 FQNEAQ. The chain employs TRBV7-8 and TRBJ2-3, with 9 bases matching TRBD2. The source of this sequence is a human donor in a cohort sampled during active or convalescent COVID-19. The sequencing input was peripheral blood. This CDR3 reads CASTISGGSTDTQYF. CDR3 sequence (DNA): TGTGCCAGCACAATAAGCGGGGGGAGCACAGATACGCAGTATTTT.